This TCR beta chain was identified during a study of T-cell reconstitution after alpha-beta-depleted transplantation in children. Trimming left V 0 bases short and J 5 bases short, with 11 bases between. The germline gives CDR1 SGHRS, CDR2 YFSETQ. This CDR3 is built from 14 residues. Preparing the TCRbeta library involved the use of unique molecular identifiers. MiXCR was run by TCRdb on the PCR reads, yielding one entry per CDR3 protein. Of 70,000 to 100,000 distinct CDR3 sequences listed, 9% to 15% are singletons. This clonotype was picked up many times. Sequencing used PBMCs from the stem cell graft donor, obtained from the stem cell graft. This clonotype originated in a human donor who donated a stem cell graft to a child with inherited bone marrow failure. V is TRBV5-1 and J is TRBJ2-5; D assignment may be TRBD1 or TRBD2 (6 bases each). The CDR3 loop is CASSLAQGRETQYF. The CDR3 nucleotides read TGCGCCAGCAGCTTGGCGCAGGGGAGGGAGACCCAGTACTTC. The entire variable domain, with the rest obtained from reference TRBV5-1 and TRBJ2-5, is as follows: KAGVTQTPRYLIKTRGQQVTLSCSPISGHRSVSWYQQTPGQGLQFLFEYFSETQRNKGNFPGRFSGRQFSNSRSEMNVSTLELGDSALYLCASSLAQGRETQYFGPGTRLLVL.